This T cell receptor beta chain was sequenced in a study of liver allograft versus peripheral blood T cells. Study at large: Recipients' peripheral blood supplied the T cell receptor repertoires against which those in transplanted livers were compared.

TCRdb recomputed calls from the reads with MiXCR, one row per CDR3 protein. The sample records approximately 7,000 distinct CDR3 sequences, around a sixth being singletons. In its sample, this clonotype is large. Trimming shortened V by 6 bases and J by 2 bases, and 16 bases separated the two germline ends. From germline, CDR1 is KGHSH and CDR2 LQKENI. The CDR3 covers 15 residues. The sequence was collected from a human patient who had a liver transplant. The graft donor may account for some of the T cells. V and J are TRBV18 and TRBJ1-1, with D possibly TRBD1 on 6 matching bases. CDR3 residues: CASSPRLGQNTEAFF. The CDR3 nucleotides are TGTGCCAGCTCGCCTCGCCTGGGACAAAACACTGAAGCTTTCTTT.